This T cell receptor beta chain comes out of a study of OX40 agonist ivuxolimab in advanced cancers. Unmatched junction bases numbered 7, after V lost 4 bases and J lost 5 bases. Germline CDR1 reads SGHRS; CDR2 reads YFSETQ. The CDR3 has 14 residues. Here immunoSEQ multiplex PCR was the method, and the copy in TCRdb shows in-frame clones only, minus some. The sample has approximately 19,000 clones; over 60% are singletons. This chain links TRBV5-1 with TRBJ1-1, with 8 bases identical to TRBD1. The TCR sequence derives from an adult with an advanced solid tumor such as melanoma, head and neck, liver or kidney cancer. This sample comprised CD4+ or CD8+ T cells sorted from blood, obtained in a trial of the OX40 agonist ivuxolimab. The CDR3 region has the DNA TGCGCCAGCAGCACCCAGGGGGCAGGAACTGAAGCTTTCTTT. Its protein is CASSTQGAGTEAFF.